This T cell receptor beta chain was recorded in a study of blood T cell repertoires in COVID-19. At the level of the study: PBMCs, B-cell-depleted T cells, or T cells were the source of the cDNA or gDNA that made up the material.

Points on this clone: One end of the junction fails to match germline, which may point to a read error.

The CDR3 extends over 18 amino acids. CDR1 is SSHAT, CDR2 FNYEAQ, per germline (reference sequence). This study enrolled people aged about 18 to 100 from around 25 US geographic areas. Participants reported their clinical history, and cohort assignment relied on those reports. Methods used by the authors: Reference gene primers were amplified, and this amplification served to estimate nucleated cell counts. Sequenced by immunoSEQ multiplex PCR; TCRdb stores in-frame clones only, minus some. Clonal size and the V and J genes are those of that table, whereas D and trimming came from the DNA. The repertoire includes about 320,000 clones, 85% of them detected once, and under 2% sits in the top ten.

Sequencing was done on a sample of PBMCs or T cells enriched from blood (not recorded which). The V and J genes are TRBV7-7 and TRBJ2-2; 9 positions match TRBD1. This TCR came from a woman in her 30s who had been exposed to COVID-19. The CDR3 bases are TGTGCTAGCAGCTTACAGGGACAGGGTTTTGGGACGACCGGGGAGCTGTTTTTT. This sequence encodes CASSLQGQGFGTTGELFF.